The 19 T cell receptor beta chains presented below share a single source sample, sequenced in a study of blood T cells in healthy people across ages. Sample-barcoded 5' priming and a J-beta primer mix drove a second PCR of roughly 6 to 12 cycles. Each CDR3 protein is one row after TCRdb ran MiXCR on the 5' RACE reads. This table has approximately 1,100,000 distinct CDR3 sequences, less than 50% appearing once. The sample consisted of blood. The receptors shown here come from a woman aged 55-70 years in good health.

This chain connects TRBV6-5 to TRBJ1-6; 8 nucleotides agree with TRBD1. The V gene end was trimmed by 6 bases and the J gene end by 6 bases; junction bases not matched to a gene: 10. Per the germline V gene, CDR1 is MNHEY and CDR2 is SVGAGI. This CDR3 has 16 residues. The CDR3 region is CASRRTGSNFNSPLHF. The CDR3 bases are TGTGCCAGCAGACGGACAGGGTCGAACTTTAATTCACCCCTCCACTTT.

This chain links TRBV6-2 or TRBV6-3 with TRBJ1-1; D call uncertain. This CDR3 region has 12 residues. V lost 3 bases and J 0 bases, leaving 2 bases between the germline ends. Germline CDR1 and CDR2: MNHEY and SVGEGT. DNA of the CDR3: TGTGCCAGCAGTTATTTGAACACTGAAGCTTTCTTT. Translating gives CASSYLNTEAFF.

This clonotype has only one observation. The chain is built from TRBV12-3 or TRBV12-4 and TRBJ2-7, with 10 bases fitting TRBD2. This CDR3 is 15 amino acids long. V shed 7 bases and J 2 bases; nucleotides not matched to a gene: 8. For the CDR3, the DNA is TGTGCCAGCAAGCCGGGACTAGCGTCCACCTACGAGCAGTACTTC. It codes for CASKPGLASTYEQYF.

The chain employs TRBV29-1 and TRBJ2-5; TRBD1 is a possible D gene (5 bases). Trimming removed 4 bases at V and 4 bases at J, with 16 bases between. This CDR3 region has 14 residues. The germline CDR1 and CDR2 sequences are SQVTM and ANQGSEA. DNA for the CDR3: TGCAGCGTTGTCCACTCCCTGGGGCCAGAGACCCAGTACTTC. Encoded protein: CSVVHSLGPETQYF.

This clonotype was seen a handful of times. The V call is TRBV27, the J call TRBJ1-6; perhaps TRBD1 as D (5 bases). The V end lost 7 bases, the J end lost 10 bases, and 23 bases lay between the germline ends. This CDR3 has 16 residues. Germline V gene sequence: CDR1 MNHEY, CDR2 SMNVEV (reference sequence). For the CDR3, the DNA is TGTGCCAGCAATCCGTGGGGGAGCCTAGGGCAGTCACCCCTCCACTTT. This codes for CASNPWGSLGQSPLHF.

This clonotype was counted only a few times. The CDR3 coding sequence is TGCAGTGCTAGACCCCTAGCGGGGTACAATGAGCAGTTCTTC. It yields the protein CSARPLAGYNEQFF. This chain connects TRBV20-1 to TRBJ2-1; TRBD2 aligns across 9 bases. The CDR3 length is 14 residues. Trimming took 2 bases from V and 4 from J; bases not matched to a gene: 3. Germline loops: CDR1 DFQATT, CDR2 SNEGSKA (reference sequence).

The V call is TRBV29-1, the J call TRBJ2-1, with TRBD2 matching 12 bases. This CDR3 region has 18 residues. The germline CDR1 and CDR2 sequences are SQVTM and ANQGSEA. V was clipped by 3 bases and J by 4 bases; unmatched bases: 13. CDR3 region: CSVDRTLPTSGGYNEQFF. The CDR3 DNA reads as TGCAGCGTTGATAGGACCCTTCCTACTAGCGGGGGGTACAATGAGCAGTTCTTC.

The rearrangement joins TRBV6-1 to TRBJ2-1; weak D call: TRBD1 (5 bases). The CDR3 loop spans 15 amino acids. Trimming took off 2 bases at V and 8 bases at J, with 16 bases between the two ends. CDR1 is MNHNS and CDR2 is SASEGT in the germline V gene. The CDR3 is CASSERGRPGDEQFF. Here the CDR3 DNA reads TGTGCCAGCAGTGAAAGGGGCAGACCCGGCGATGAGCAGTTCTTC.

Ten or more counts support this clonotype. The chain employs TRBV29-1 and TRBJ2-7, with 8 bases that match TRBD1. Trimming cost V 5 bases and J 2 bases; bases outside gene matches: 2. Germline CDR1 is SQVTM and CDR2 is ANQGSEA. This CDR3 comprises 12 residues. CDR3 sequence reads: CSVRTGTYEQYF. The CDR3 nucleotides are TGCAGCGTTCGGACAGGGACCTACGAGCAGTACTTC.

The genes are TRBV6-6 and TRBJ2-1, with D perhaps matching TRBD1 (6 bases). V was pared by 5 bases and J by 9 bases, with 14 bases between. The CDR3 is made up of 13 amino acids. Germline-derived CDR1 and CDR2 are MNHNY and SVGAGI (reference sequence). The CDR3 coding sequence is TGTGCCAGCAGTCACCTGGACAGCACTGAGCAGTTCTTC. The encoded protein is CASSHLDSTEQFF.

This clonotype was seen more than once but under ten times. The CDR3 DNA reads TGTGCCAGCAGCTTTCAGGGGCTAGGAGAGCGAAATGAGCAGTTCTTC. Amino acids: CASSFQGLGERNEQFF. This sequence joins TRBV7-8 and TRBJ2-1; D may be TRBD1 (6 bases). This CDR3 region has 16 residues. CDR1 and CDR2 from the germline V gene are SGHVS and FQNEAQ. Trimming removed 3 bases from V and 7 bases from J, with 19 bases in between.

This clonotype was observed many times. The V gene is TRBV2, the J gene TRBJ1-2; no definite D call. From germline, CDR1 is SNHLY and CDR2 FYNNEI. The CDR3 has 13 amino acids. The ends were cut back, 8 bases at V and 6 bases at J, with 16 bases in the middle. DNA for the CDR3: TGTGCCAGCGCCGTCTTAGGGATTAATGGCTACACCTTC. It is translated as CASAVLGINGYTF.

J is TRBJ2-7 and V is TRBV28; TRBD1 matches at 8 bases. The CDR3 is 16 amino acids. Looked up from germline, CDR1 is MDHEN and CDR2 is SYDVKM. Trimming cost V 2 bases and J 0 bases; bases outside gene matches: 6. Written as DNA, the CDR3 is TGTGCCAGCAGTTTACCTGGACAGGGATACTCCTACGAGCAGTACTTC. This gives the protein CASSLPGQGYSYEQYF.

The gene calls are TRBV28 and TRBJ2-6; a possible D gene is TRBD1 (5 bases). Per the germline V gene, CDR1 is MDHEN and CDR2 is SYDVKM. Trimming cost V 3 bases and J 12 bases, with 12 bases left between them. This CDR3 region has 13 residues. CDR3 coding DNA: TGTGCCAGCAGTTTGGGGCGGAACAGCGTCCTGACTTTC. It codes for CASSLGRNSVLTF.

The rearrangement links TRBV20-1 to TRBJ1-4; D is unresolved. The CDR3 extends over 14 amino acids. Germline CDR1 DFQATT, CDR2 SNEGSKA (reference sequence). The germline V and J ends were trimmed by 3 bases and 12 bases, with 20 bases remaining between them. CDR3 bases: TGCAGTGCTAGCAACAAGCCGAGCCCGTGGGAACTGTTTTTT. This translates into CSASNKPSPWELFF.

The chain uses TRBV5-6 and TRBJ2-1, with 9 bases identical to TRBD2. Germline values: CDR1 SGHDT, CDR2 YYEEEE. The length of the CDR3 is 16 residues. After removal of 4 bases from V and 6 bases from J, the junction contained 11 bases not matched to a gene. The CDR3 DNA reads as TGTGCCAGCAGCCAGCTGACGGGACTAGCTGTCAATGAGCAGTTCTTC. Protein: CASSQLTGLAVNEQFF.

This clonotype occurred a few times. V and J are TRBV4-1 and TRBJ2-1, with D tentatively TRBD1 (6 bases). In germline, CDR1 is MGHRA, CDR2 YSYEKL. The V and J ends lost 3 bases and 8 bases respectively, with 17 bases between them. This CDR3 region has 15 residues. The CDR3 nucleotides are TGCGCCAGCAGCCACGGACAGTTAAGCGCGTATGAGCAGTTCTTC. Its translation is CASSHGQLSAYEQFF.

This clonotype was counted a few times. J is TRBJ2-7 and V is TRBV29-1; TRBD2 is a possible D gene (6 bases). Trimming cost V 7 bases and J 4 bases, with 17 bases left between them. This CDR3 is built from 13 residues. Germline V lookup: CDR1 SQVTM, CDR2 ANQGSEA. The CDR3 loop reads CSARMGGGYEQYF. CDR3 nucleotides: TGCAGCGCACGAATGGGGGGTGGGTACGAGCAGTACTTC.

The rearrangement uses TRBV7-2 and TRBJ2-1; D perhaps matches TRBD2 (6 bases). Germline V gene sequence: CDR1 SGHTA, CDR2 FQGNSA. CDR3 length: 18 residues. V lost 3 bases, J lost 4 bases, and 22 bases lay in between. CDR3 sequence (DNA): TGTGCCAGCAGCTTGCGTAGCGGAAAGTTTAGAGGATACAATGAGCAGTTCTTC. This encodes CASSLRSGKFRGYNEQFF.